One TCR beta chain is described in this entry. No antigen is known for it. These data are taken from a study of T cell responses to AZD1222 COVID-19 vaccine. Study-wide context: Both about-4-week and about-12-week second-dose recipients were combined.

Findings and limits, study-wide: Spike-spanning, vaccine-associated CD4 TCRs were dominant at 160-218 and 743-854. Among spike-specific TCRs, nearly half reportedly target unmutated variant regions. White British ancestry dominated among donors, who included more females, and clonal diversity was possibly underestimated.

The repertoire was sequenced with immunoSEQ multiplex PCR; TCRdb's copy has only in-frame clones and lacks some. The sample has roughly 150,000 clones, 91% seen once; the top ten hold under 5.5%. Germline V CDR1 and CDR2: SGHTA, FQGNSA. CDR3 length: 17 residues. Trimming removed 2 bases from V and 1 base from J, with 15 bases in between. The sequencing used peripheral blood, collected on day 0 of AZD1222 vaccination. This receptor was taken from an adult in good health. The V gene is TRBV7-2, the J gene TRBJ1-5; D gene unclear. The CDR3 spells CASSLYNLFGSNQPQHF. The CDR3 nucleotides are TGTGCCAGCAGCTTATATAACCTTTTCGGGAGCAATCAGCCCCAGCATTTT. Using reference TRBV7-2 and TRBJ1-5 for the parts outside the CDR3, the full variable domain is GAGVSQSPSNKVTEKGKDVELRCDPISGHTALYWYRQSLGQGLEFLIYFQGNSAPDKSGLPSDRFSAERTGGSVSTLTIQRTQQEDSAVYLCASSLYNLFGSNQPQHFGDGTRLSIL.